These 30 T cell receptor beta chains were sequenced from one sample in a study of blood T cell repertoires in COVID-19. TCRdb keeps only in-frame clones here, not all; method: immunoSEQ multiplex PCR. Seen here are about 140,000 clones, approximately 86% observed once, and the top ten hold more than 1.5%. The sequencing sample was made of peripheral blood. The origin of the receptors is a woman aged 60-75 years with acute or convalescent COVID-19.

The rearrangement joins TRBV7-9 to TRBJ1-1; TRBD1 agrees at 7 bases. J was trimmed by 5 bases and V by 5 bases; bases with no gene match: 8. Germline lookup yields CDR1 SEHNR and CDR2 FQNEAQ (reference sequence). CDR3 size: 14 residues. The CDR3 here is CASSRQGLNTEAFF. The CDR3, as DNA: TGTGCCAGCAGCAGACAGGGACTCAATACTGAAGCTTTCTTT.

The chain is built from TRBV24-1 and TRBJ2-7; possibly TRBD1 for D (5 bases). CDR1 is KGHDR, CDR2 SFDVKD, per germline. V was cut by 3 bases and J by 1 base, with 12 bases left in between. CDR3 length: 15 residues. The CDR3 sequence: CATSDPADSSYEQYF. DNA of the CDR3: TGTGCCACCAGTGATCCCGCCGACAGTTCCTACGAGCAGTACTTC.

The chain joins TRBV5-1 to TRBJ2-2; D possibly corresponds to TRBD1 (6 bases). Looked up from germline, CDR1 is SGHRS and CDR2 is YFSETQ. CDR3 length: 19 amino acids. Trimming took 0 bases from V and 6 from J, leaving 24 bases between them. The CDR3 loop reads CASSLAAGAGFGTAGELFF. CDR3 coding DNA: TGCGCCAGCAGCTTGGCCGCAGGGGCCGGTTTTGGGACCGCCGGGGAGCTGTTTTTT.

The chain recombines TRBV3-1 (or the pseudogene TRBV3-2) with TRBJ2-5; 7 nucleotides align to TRBD2. The length of the CDR3 is 15 residues. The V and J ends lost 0 bases and 10 bases, in that order; junction bases with no gene match: 11. CDR1 is LGHDT, CDR2 YNNKEL, per germline (reference sequence). The CDR3 DNA reads as TGTGCCAGCAGCCAAGATCATAGGACTAGATATCTCCAGTACTTC. Its translation: CASSQDHRTRYLQYF.

The rearrangement links TRBV7-3 to TRBJ1-1; the D gene is possibly TRBD1 (5 bases). With 6 bases removed from V and 1 base from J, the gap between germline ends came to 12 bases. Germline V gives CDR1 SGHTA, CDR2 FQGTGA. CDR3 length: 14 residues. The CDR3 sequence is CASRGAGTNTEAFF. The CDR3 region has the DNA TGTGCCAGCAGAGGGGCGGGGACGAACACTGAAGCTTTCTTT.

This chain joins TRBV9 and TRBJ1-2; 10 nucleotides align to TRBD1. The germline gives CDR1 SGDLS, CDR2 YYNGEE. The ends lost 3 bases at V and 6 bases at J; junction bases unmatched: 11. The CDR3 contains 16 residues. CDR3 in DNA: TGTGCCAGCAGCGCCTCGCCGGGACAGGGGTCCCATGGCTACACCTTC. This codes for CASSASPGQGSHGYTF.

The gene calls are TRBV30 and TRBJ1-1; 9 bases agree with TRBD1. Germline V gene lookup returns CDR1 GTSNPN and CDR2 SVGIG (reference sequence). The CDR3 extends over 15 amino acids. V gave up 7 bases and J gave up 4 bases; unmatched junction bases: 13. CDR3 residues: CAYTYRGLGGTEAFF. The CDR3 DNA reads TGTGCCTACACCTACAGGGGGCTCGGCGGCACTGAAGCTTTCTTT.

The rearrangement links TRBV3-1 (or the pseudogene TRBV3-2) to TRBJ1-6, with D hard to call. Trimming removed 1 base at V and 11 bases at J, with 6 bases between. CDR1 is LGHDT and CDR2 is YNNKEL in the germline V gene (reference sequence). The CDR3 length is 12 residues. This chain's CDR3 is CASSQGQPPLHF. CDR3 DNA: TGTGCCAGCAGCCAAGGGCAACCACCCCTCCACTTT.

The J gene is TRBJ2-3, the V gene TRBV5-6; D is possibly TRBD1 (6 bases). The CDR3 covers 14 residues. V dropped 0 bases and J dropped 5 bases, with 10 bases sitting between them. Germline V gene sequence: CDR1 SGHDT, CDR2 YYEEEE. The CDR3 nucleotides are TGTGCCAGCAGCTTGGACAGGGCGGGAGATACGCAGTATTTT. Amino acids: CASSLDRAGDTQYF.

The chain employs TRBV11-2 and TRBJ1-1; a weak D match, TRBD1 (6 bases). The CDR3 has 14 amino acids. CDR1 is SGHAT, CDR2 FQNNGV, per germline. V was pared by 5 bases and J by 1 base, with 11 bases between. The CDR3 spells CASSPLGANTEAFF. CDR3 coding DNA: TGTGCCAGCAGCCCGTTGGGGGCGAACACTGAAGCTTTCTTT.

This chain uses TRBV19 with TRBJ2-1; the match to TRBD2 covers 12 bases. Germline CDR1 LNHDA, CDR2 SQIVND (reference sequence). The trim removed 0 bases at V and 4 bases at J, leaving 4 bases unmatched. The CDR3 length is 17 residues. This chain's CDR3 is CASSIDLGLAGYNEQFF. Written as DNA, the CDR3 is TGTGCCAGTAGTATAGATCTTGGACTAGCGGGGTACAATGAGCAGTTCTTC. Based on the CDR3 plus reference TRBV19 and TRBJ2-1, the full variable domain is DGGITQSPKYLFRKEGQNVTLSCEQNLNHDAMYWYRQDPGQGLRLIYYSQIVNDFQKGDIAEGYSVSREKKESFPLTVTSAQKNPTAFYLCASSIDLGLAGYNEQFFGPGTRLTVL.

This rearrangement joins TRBV7-3 to TRBJ2-2; 8 nucleotides line up with TRBD2. The CDR3 runs to 16 residues. Looked up from germline, CDR1 is SGHTA and CDR2 is FQGTGA. V lost 4 bases and J lost 4; bases outside the gene matches: 8. CDR3 protein: CASSSAGGGSTGELFF. The CDR3 DNA reads TGTGCCAGCAGCTCCGCGGGGGGTGGGTCCACCGGGGAGCTGTTTTTT.

The J gene is TRBJ2-7, the V gene TRBV2; D is perhaps TRBD1 (6 bases). This CDR3 contains 12 residues. V lost 7 bases and J lost 1, with 8 bases in between. The germline V gene has CDR1 SNHLY and CDR2 FYNNEI. DNA for the CDR3: TGTGCCAGCACCGACAGGTCCTACGAGCAGTACTTC. This sequence encodes CASTDRSYEQYF.

The rearrangement joins TRBV5-6 to TRBJ1-3, with TRBD1 as a possible D gene (6 bases). Germline V gene sequence: CDR1 SGHDT, CDR2 YYEEEE. V was cut by 5 bases and J by 4 bases, with 13 bases left in between. CDR3 length: 14 amino acids. CDR3 nucleotides: TGTGCCAGCAGGCTCCCAGGGGACGGAAACACCATATATTTT. Translated: CASRLPGDGNTIYF.

The chain couples TRBV2 to TRBJ2-2; the D gene is possibly TRBD2 (6 bases). The CDR3 sequence is 14 residues long. Germline CDR1 reads SNHLY; CDR2 reads FYNNEI. Trimming cost V 8 bases and J 2 bases, with 12 bases left between them. The CDR3, as DNA: TGTGCCAGCCTCGGGGGTCGCAACACCGGGGAGCTGTTTTTT. Its protein product is CASLGGRNTGELFF. Together with reference TRBV2 and TRBJ2-2, the CDR3 gives the full variable domain: EPEVTQTPSHQVTQMGQEVILRCVPISNHLYFYWYRQILGQKVEFLVSFYNNEISEKSEIFDDQFSVERPDGSNFTLKIRSTKLEDSAMYFCASLGGRNTGELFFGEGSRLTVL.

This rearrangement joins TRBV15 to TRBJ1-6, with D hard to call. The germline V and J ends were trimmed by 4 bases and 9 bases, with 16 bases remaining between them. The CDR3 loop spans 15 amino acids. In germline, CDR1 is LNHNV, CDR2 YYDKDF (reference sequence). DNA of the CDR3: TGTGCCACCAGCATTTTGCAAGGAGTGCGTTCACCCCTCCACTTT. Protein sequence: CATSILQGVRSPLHF.

V and J are TRBV9 and TRBJ1-5; 8 nucleotides agree with TRBD1. The trim removed 0 bases at V and 4 bases at J, leaving 3 bases unmatched. This CDR3 is 15 amino acids long. The germline gives CDR1 SGDLS, CDR2 YYNGEE. CDR3 nucleotide sequence: TGTGCCAGCAGCGTAGGGACAGGGTATAATCAGCCCCAGCATTTT. Its protein is CASSVGTGYNQPQHF.

The chain combines TRBV28 with TRBJ1-5, with 7 bases matching TRBD1. Trimming cost V 6 bases and J 6 bases; bases outside gene matches: 8. Germline values: CDR1 MDHEN, CDR2 SYDVKM. This CDR3 contains 14 residues. CDR3 DNA sequence: TGTGCCAGCAGGATAACAGGGGACGGTCAGCCCCAGCATTTT. This gives the protein CASRITGDGQPQHF.

This rearrangement joins TRBV7-2 to TRBJ2-2; D is unresolved. The CDR3 covers 12 residues. Trimming cost V 5 bases and J 6 bases, with 7 bases left between them. In germline, CDR1 is SGHTA, CDR2 FQGNSA. DNA of the CDR3: TGTGCCAGCAGCCCCCAGGCCGGGGAGCTGTTTTTT. This codes for CASSPQAGELFF.

This clone came up once. V and J are TRBV11-2 and TRBJ1-2; D may be TRBD1 (6 bases). The V gene's germline CDR1 is SGHAT and CDR2 FQNNGV. V shed 5 bases and J shed 0 bases, with 16 bases lying between them. The CDR3 sequence is 16 residues long. The CDR3 spells CASSPRTELTNYGYTF. The CDR3 bases are TGTGCCAGCAGCCCAAGGACAGAACTAACTAACTATGGCTACACCTTC.

The chain joins TRBV4-3 to TRBJ2-2; weak D call: TRBD1 (6 bases). V shed 0 bases and J shed 4 bases, with 9 bases lying between them. CDR1 LGHNA and CDR2 YSLEER come from the germline V gene. CDR3 length: 15 residues. CDR3 in DNA: TGCGCCAGCAGCCAAGATTTGGGGGCCACCGGGGAGCTGTTTTTT. Its protein product is CASSQDLGATGELFF.

The V call is TRBV4-3, the J call TRBJ1-2; a possible D gene is TRBD1 (5 bases). Germline V gene lookup returns CDR1 LGHNA and CDR2 YSLEER. V lost 4 bases and J lost 1, with 13 bases in between. The CDR3 runs to 15 residues. CDR3 in amino acids: CASSPSYRGNYGYTF. The CDR3 DNA reads TGCGCCAGCAGCCCCAGCTATAGGGGTAACTATGGCTACACCTTC.

V and J are TRBV2 and TRBJ2-2, with TRBD2 matching 9 bases. Trimming took 2 bases from V and 4 from J; bases not matched to a gene: 8. The CDR3 runs 17 residues. Germline V gene sequence: CDR1 SNHLY, CDR2 FYNNEI. CDR3 DNA: TGTGCCAGCAGTGAATTGGGCGGGGGGGCTGGCACCGGGGAGCTGTTTTTT. Translated: CASSELGGGAGTGELFF.

The rearrangement links TRBV6-6 to TRBJ1-2; D possibly corresponds to TRBD1 (5 bases). There are 13 residues in the CDR3. Trimming removed 5 bases from V and 0 bases from J, with 7 bases in between. Germline loops: CDR1 MNHNY, CDR2 SVGAGI (reference sequence). Here the CDR3 reads CASSRQTNYGYTF. The DNA for the CDR3 is TGTGCCAGCAGTAGACAGACTAACTATGGCTACACCTTC.

The chain employs TRBV9 and TRBJ1-2; the D is unclear. Germline V gene data show CDR1 as SGDLS and CDR2 as YYNGEE. Trimming stripped 4 bases from V and 6 bases from J, with 19 bases between. The CDR3 loop spans 15 amino acids. CDR3 in amino acids: CASSLGRAAVHGYTF. For the CDR3, the DNA is TGTGCCAGCAGCCTAGGGAGGGCTGCGGTCCATGGCTACACCTTC.

The chain links TRBV7-3 to TRBJ2-5, with 16 bases identical to TRBD2. This CDR3 spans 16 amino acids. CDR1 is SGHTA, CDR2 FQGTGA, per germline. V dropped 3 bases and J dropped 2; count of bases not matched to a gene: 0. DNA of the CDR3: TGTGCCAGCAGCTTGGGACTAGCGGGGGGGCAAGAGACCCAGTACTTC. Amino acids: CASSLGLAGGQETQYF.

The chain has TRBV6-5 and TRBJ1-6; TRBD1 matches at 8 bases. J gave up 2 bases and V 6 bases, and 3 bases lay outside the gene matches. Germline loops: CDR1 MNHEY, CDR2 SVGAGI. The length of the CDR3 is 15 residues. The CDR3 spells CASRGDRTYNSPLHF. In DNA form, the CDR3 reads TGTGCCAGCAGGGGGGACAGGACCTATAATTCACCCCTCCACTTT.

This chain uses TRBV11-3 with TRBJ1-1; no firm D call. V was shortened by 2 bases and J by 1 base, with 5 bases between the two germline ends. Germline loops: CDR1 SGHNT, CDR2 YENEEA. The CDR3 totals 13 residues. CDR3 loop: CASSLQKNTEAFF. Here the CDR3 DNA reads TGTGCCAGCAGCTTACAGAAGAACACTGAAGCTTTCTTT.

This clone was found once. This sequence joins TRBV19 and TRBJ1-4, with no clear D. Germline V gene data show CDR1 as LNHDA and CDR2 as SQIVND (reference sequence). The CDR3 length is 12 residues. Trimming pared 5 bases from V and 7 bases from J, leaving 8 bases between. For the CDR3, the DNA is TGTGCCAGTAGTCCGGGTGGTGAAAAACTGTTTTTT. This gives the protein CASSPGGEKLFF. Filled out from reference TRBV19 and TRBJ1-4, the complete variable domain reads DGGITQSPKYLFRKEGQNVTLSCEQNLNHDAMYWYRQDPGQGLRLIYYSQIVNDFQKGDIAEGYSVSREKKESFPLTVTSAQKNPTAFYLCASSPGGEKLFFGSGTQLSVL.

The V and J genes are TRBV9 and TRBJ1-1, with D maybe TRBD1 (5 bases). Germline CDR1 is SGDLS and CDR2 is YYNGEE. This CDR3 is built from 16 residues. Trimming left V 4 bases short and J 5 bases short, with 21 bases between. This chain's CDR3 is CASSPRGAQSGTEAFF. The CDR3 DNA reads TGTGCCAGCAGCCCCCGCGGGGCACAGTCGGGAACTGAAGCTTTCTTT.